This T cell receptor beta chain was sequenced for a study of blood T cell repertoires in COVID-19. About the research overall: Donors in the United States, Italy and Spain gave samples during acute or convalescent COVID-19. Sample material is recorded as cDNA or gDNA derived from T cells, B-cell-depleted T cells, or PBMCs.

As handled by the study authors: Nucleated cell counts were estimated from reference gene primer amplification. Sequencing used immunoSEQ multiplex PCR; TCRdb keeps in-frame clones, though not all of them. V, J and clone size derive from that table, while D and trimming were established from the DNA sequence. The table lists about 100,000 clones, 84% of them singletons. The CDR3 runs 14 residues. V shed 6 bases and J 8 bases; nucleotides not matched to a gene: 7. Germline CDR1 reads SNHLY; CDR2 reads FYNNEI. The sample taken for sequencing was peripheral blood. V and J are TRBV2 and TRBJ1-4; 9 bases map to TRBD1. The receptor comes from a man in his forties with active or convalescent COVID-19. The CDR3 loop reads CASRAGTGNEKLFF. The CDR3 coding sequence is TGTGCCAGCAGGGCCGGGACAGGGAACGAAAAACTGTTTTTT.